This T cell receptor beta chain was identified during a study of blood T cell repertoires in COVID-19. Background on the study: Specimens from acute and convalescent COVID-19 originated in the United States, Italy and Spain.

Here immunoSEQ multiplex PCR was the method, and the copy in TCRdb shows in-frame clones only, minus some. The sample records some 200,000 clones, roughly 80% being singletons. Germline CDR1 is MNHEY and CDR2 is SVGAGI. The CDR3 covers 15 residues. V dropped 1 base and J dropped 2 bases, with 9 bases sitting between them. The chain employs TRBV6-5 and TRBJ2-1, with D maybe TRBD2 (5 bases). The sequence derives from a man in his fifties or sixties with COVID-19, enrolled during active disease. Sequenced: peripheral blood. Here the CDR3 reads CASSYWSGAYNEQFF. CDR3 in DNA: TGTGCCAGCAGTTACTGGAGCGGAGCCTACAATGAGCAGTTCTTC.